These 7 T cell receptor beta chains came from one sample sequenced in a study of cytomegalovirus exposure and HLA in healthy donors. Amplification used 60 Vbeta primers and 13 Jbeta primers. The protocol was immunoSEQ multiplex PCR, while the TCRdb copy is restricted to in-frame clones and leaves out a portion. The data contain some 120,000 clones, roughly 70% of them seen just once; the ten biggest clones take up roughly 1.6%. Sequenced: PBMCs. The receptors were gathered from a woman between 18 and 29 years old in good health and CMV-seronegative.

This chain uses TRBV5-6 with TRBJ1-5; unclear D gene. The CDR3 runs to 12 residues. The V gene's germline CDR1 is SGHDT and CDR2 YYEEEE. V was shortened by 4 bases and J by 2 bases, with 4 bases between the two germline ends. This CDR3 is CASSQGNQPQHF. In nucleotides, the CDR3 is TGTGCCAGCAGCCAGGGCAATCAGCCCCAGCATTTT.

The V gene is TRBV27, the J gene TRBJ1-5, with 8 positions matching TRBD1. The CDR3 runs to 17 residues. Germline V gene data show CDR1 as MNHEY and CDR2 as SMNVEV (reference sequence). The V segment lost 5 bases and the J segment 7 bases; nucleotides outside the gene matches: 16. The CDR3 sequence is CASSLTGTGALRQPQHF. The CDR3 nucleotides read TGTGCCAGCAGTCTCACGGGGACAGGTGCTTTAAGGCAGCCCCAGCATTTT.

This chain uses TRBV6-1 with TRBJ2-3; 7 nucleotides match TRBD2. The CDR3 loop spans 14 amino acids. Germline loops: CDR1 MNHNS, CDR2 SASEGT. The V gene end was trimmed by 6 bases and the J gene end by 1 base; junction bases not matched to a gene: 4. The CDR3 region has the DNA TGTGCCAGCAGGGGAGGGATTCGCACAGATACGCAGTATTTT. It yields the protein CASRGGIRTDTQYF.

The chain is built from TRBV4-1 and TRBJ2-3, with a tentative D call TRBD2 (5 bases). The germline V and J ends were trimmed by 0 bases and 2 bases, with 12 bases remaining between them. CDR3 length equals 16 residues. Looked up from germline, CDR1 is MGHRA and CDR2 is YSYEKL. CDR3 sequence: CASSQDQSGNTDTQYF. The CDR3 DNA reads TGCGCCAGCAGCCAAGATCAAAGCGGAAACACAGATACGCAGTATTTT.

The V call is TRBV5-1, the J call TRBJ2-7; D gene uncertain. In germline, CDR1 is SGHRS, CDR2 YFSETQ. This CDR3 contains 14 residues. V lost 1 base to trimming and J lost 3 bases, with 11 bases between them. The CDR3 region has the DNA TGCGCCAGCAGCTTGCCCACAGTCCTCTACGAGCAGTACTTC. As protein: CASSLPTVLYEQYF.

V usage is TRBV30 and J usage is TRBJ1-1; D remains ambiguous. This CDR3 has 13 amino acids. The germline V gene encodes CDR1 GTSNPN and CDR2 SVGIG (reference sequence). The ends were cut back, 4 bases at V and 4 bases at J, with 13 bases in the middle. The CDR3 here is CAWTFDRGTEAFF. DNA for the CDR3: TGTGCCTGGACCTTCGATAGAGGCACTGAAGCTTTCTTT.

V is TRBV5-8 and J is TRBJ2-3, with 8 bases aligning to TRBD1. The CDR3 sequence is 15 residues long. Trimming took 5 bases from V and 3 from J; bases not matched to a gene: 8. Germline CDR1 SGHTS, CDR2 YDEGEE. This CDR3 is CASSRQGRMTDTQYF. Written as DNA, the CDR3 is TGTGCCAGCAGTCGACAGGGGAGAATGACAGATACGCAGTATTTT.